This is a list of T cell receptor beta chains from one sample in a study of blood T cell repertoires in COVID-19. Using immunoSEQ multiplex PCR, the repertoire was profiled, and TCRdb retains in-frame clones only, with some absent. The top ten hold roughly 12% of the sample, which has approximately 170,000 clones, less than 85% seen once. The specimen was PBMCs or T cells enriched from blood (not recorded which). These receptors were collected from a man aged 50 or older who had recovered from COVID-19. CDR3s include the opening cysteine and the closing phenylalanine or tryptophan. The D gene is left open where the match is weak. Only part of the rows carry a size: once, few, many, or a class if the clone is expanded.

V: TRBV5-1
size: -
D: -
J: TRBJ2-3
CDR3: CASSPDAGNTQYF
DNA: TGCGCCAGCAGCCCTGACGCGGGAAATACGCAGTATTTT

V: TRBV6-1
size: -
D: TRBD2
J: TRBJ2-7
CDR3: CASSEGAGGGYEQYF
DNA: TGTGCCAGCAGTGAAGGAGCGGGGGGCGGCTACGAGCAGTACTTC

V: TRBV5-4
size: -
D: TRBD1
J: TRBJ2-4
CDR3: CASSGQGGKNIQYF
DNA: TGTGCCAGCAGTGGACAGGGTGGCAAAAACATTCAGTACTTC

V: TRBV5-4
size: -
D: TRBD1
J: TRBJ1-1
CDR3: CASSGDRGNTEAFF
DNA: TGTGCCAGCAGCGGGGACAGGGGGAACACTGAAGCTTTCTTT

V: TRBV4-2
size: -
D: TRBD2
J: TRBJ2-1
CDR3: CASSQSSGGSYNEQFF
DNA: TGTGCCAGCAGCCAATCTAGCGGGGGCTCCTACAATGAGCAGTTCTTC

V: TRBV20-1
size: -
D: -
J: TRBJ1-2
CDR3: CSASKGQGGGYTF
DNA: TGCAGTGCTAGTAAGGGTCAGGGCGGAGGCTACACCTTC

V: TRBV27
size: -
D: -
J: TRBJ1-1
CDR3: CASSTLSGGAFF
DNA: TGTGCCAGCAGCACCCTTTCCGGGGGAGCTTTCTTT

V: TRBV5-8
size: once
D: -
J: TRBJ1-5
CDR3: CASSLGQATNQPQHF
DNA: TGTGCCAGCAGCCTTGGGCAGGCGACGAATCAGCCCCAGCATTTT

V: TRBV20-1
size: -
D: -
J: TRBJ2-7
CDR3: CSASRASSVHEQYF
DNA: TGCAGTGCTAGTCGGGCTAGCTCTGTCCACGAGCAGTACTTC

V: TRBV18
size: -
D: TRBD1
J: TRBJ1-3
CDR3: CASSGQGLTSGNTIYF
DNA: TGTGCCAGCTCAGGACAGGGGCTAACCTCTGGAAACACCATATATTTT

V: TRBV25-1
size: -
D: -
J: TRBJ1-2
CDR3: CASSEASGQNYGYTF
DNA: TGTGCCAGCAGTGAAGCCTCCGGACAGAACTATGGCTACACCTTC

V: TRBV4-1
size: -
D: -
J: TRBJ1-1
CDR3: CASSQLVGAGMLAFF
DNA: TGCGCCAGCAGCCAACTGGTGGGGGCCGGAATGCTGGCTTTCTTT

V: TRBV25-1
size: -
D: TRBD1
J: TRBJ1-1
CDR3: CASTIGTVTEAFF
DNA: TGTGCCAGCACCATTGGGACAGTAACTGAAGCTTTCTTT

V: TRBV27
size: -
D: TRBD1
J: TRBJ1-2
CDR3: CASSPTGTGVGYTF
DNA: TGTGCCAGCAGTCCCACTGGGACAGGGGTTGGCTACACCTTC

V: TRBV24-1
size: -
D: -
J: TRBJ2-2
CDR3: CATSDLPGTGELFF
DNA: TGTGCCACCAGTGATTTGCCAGGGACCGGGGAGCTGTTTTTT

V: TRBV27
size: -
D: -
J: TRBJ1-6
CDR3: CASSPQGATLHF
DNA: TGTGCCAGCAGTCCACAGGGAGCTACCCTCCACTTT

V: TRBV3-1/TRBV3-2
size: -
D: -
J: TRBJ1-1
CDR3: CASSRGGNTEAFF
DNA: TGTGCCAGCAGCCGGGGAGGGAACACTGAAGCTTTCTTT

V: TRBV5-1
size: -
D: -
J: TRBJ2-7
CDR3: CASSLIGVDEQYF
DNA: TGCGCCAGCAGCTTGATAGGGGTGGACGAGCAGTACTTC

V: TRBV12-3/TRBV12-4
size: -
D: -
J: TRBJ2-3
CDR3: CASSLQNTQYF
DNA: TGTGCCAGCAGTTTACAGAATACGCAGTATTTT

V: TRBV5-1
size: -
D: TRBD2
J: TRBJ2-2
CDR3: CASRQVGLARTGELFF
DNA: TGCGCCAGCAGGCAGGTGGGACTAGCGAGGACCGGGGAGCTGTTTTTT

V: TRBV3-1/TRBV3-2
size: once
D: TRBD1
J: TRBJ1-2
CDR3: CASSQDIPTGYYTF
DNA: TGTGCCAGCAGCCAAGATATCCCGACAGGGTACTACACCTTC

V: TRBV6-5
size: -
D: TRBD2
J: TRBJ2-3
CDR3: CAAGGDTQYF
DNA: TGTGCCGCCGGGGGGGATACGCAGTATTTT

V: TRBV3-1/TRBV3-2
size: -
D: -
J: TRBJ1-1
CDR3: CASSRGRGETEAFF
DNA: TGTGCCAGCAGCCGCGGCAGGGGAGAGACTGAAGCTTTCTTT

V: TRBV5-1
size: -
D: TRBD2
J: TRBJ2-3
CDR3: CASSLDSGGIDTQYF
DNA: TGCGCCAGCAGCTTGGATAGCGGGGGTATAGATACGCAGTATTTT

V: TRBV7-8
size: -
D: TRBD1
J: TRBJ2-3
CDR3: CASSAGTGVTDTQYF
DNA: TGTGCCAGCAGCGCCGGGACAGGGGTCACAGATACGCAGTATTTT

V: TRBV5-1
size: -
D: TRBD1
J: TRBJ2-2
CDR3: CASSTTGRSAGELFF
DNA: TGCGCCAGCAGCACGACAGGGCGATCGGCCGGGGAGCTGTTTTTT

V: TRBV5-8
size: once
D: TRBD2
J: TRBJ2-1
CDR3: CASSGGGTSVFF
DNA: TGTGCCAGCAGCGGTGGGGGGACTAGCGTTTTCTTC

V: TRBV2
size: -
D: -
J: TRBJ1-2
CDR3: CASSEADTNGYTF
DNA: TGTGCCAGCAGTGAAGCGGACACTAATGGCTACACCTTC

V: TRBV28
size: -
D: TRBD1
J: TRBJ1-3
CDR3: CASTSGGSGNTIYF
DNA: TGTGCCAGCACCTCAGGGGGCTCTGGAAACACCATATATTTT

V: TRBV3-1/TRBV3-2
size: -
D: TRBD1
J: TRBJ1-3
CDR3: CASSQEPGTVGISGNTIYF
DNA: TGTGCCAGCAGCCAAGAACCAGGGACAGTGGGGATCTCTGGAAACACCATATATTTT

V: TRBV6-1
size: -
D: -
J: TRBJ1-2
CDR3: CASSEGGNPLYGYTF
DNA: TGTGCCAGCAGTGAGGGGGGAAACCCCCTGTATGGCTACACCTTC

V: TRBV6-5
size: -
D: -
J: TRBJ2-4
CDR3: CASTPGHKNIQYF
DNA: TGTGCCAGCACACCGGGACATAAAAACATTCAGTACTTC

V: TRBV19
size: -
D: TRBD2
J: TRBJ2-3
CDR3: CASRGLSGGRSDTQYF
DNA: TGTGCCAGTAGGGGCCTCAGCGGGGGGAGGTCAGATACGCAGTATTTT

V: TRBV12-3/TRBV12-4
size: -
D: -
J: TRBJ2-1
CDR3: CASSTGTEQFF
DNA: TGTGCCAGCAGTACCGGGACAGAGCAGTTCTTC

V: TRBV6-6
size: -
D: TRBD2
J: TRBJ2-3
CDR3: CASSPYGGADTDTQYF
DNA: TGTGCCAGCAGTCCTTACGGGGGGGCAGACACAGATACGCAGTATTTT

V: TRBV4-1
size: -
D: TRBD1
J: TRBJ2-2
CDR3: CASGTGIIGELFF
DNA: TGCGCCTCCGGGACAGGGATTATCGGGGAGCTGTTTTTT

V: TRBV2
size: few
D: TRBD1
J: TRBJ2-7
CDR3: CATWTGSYEQYF
DNA: TGTGCCACCTGGACAGGGTCCTACGAGCAGTACTTC

V: TRBV18
size: -
D: TRBD2
J: TRBJ2-5
CDR3: CASSLADMGETQYF
DNA: TGTGCCAGCTCGCTAGCGGACATGGGCGAGACCCAGTACTTC

V: TRBV21-1
size: few
D: -
J: TRBJ1-1
CDR3: CASSRYTGAGMNTEAFF
DNA: TGTGCCAGCAGCAGATACACAGGGGCGGGGATGAACACTGAAGCTTTCTTT

V: TRBV5-6
size: -
D: -
J: TRBJ1-3
CDR3: CASSRGGGPGNTIYF
DNA: TGTGCCAGCAGCCGCGGGGGAGGTCCGGGAAACACCATATATTTT

V: TRBV7-8
size: -
D: -
J: TRBJ1-5
CDR3: CASSLRQGNQPQHF
DNA: TGTGCCAGCAGCTTAAGACAGGGCAATCAGCCCCAGCATTTT

V: TRBV5-6
size: -
D: -
J: TRBJ1-6
CDR3: CASSRGGRGNSPLHF
DNA: TGTGCCAGCAGCCGGGGGGGGCGCGGCAATTCACCCCTCCACTTT

V: TRBV7-9
size: -
D: -
J: TRBJ2-7
CDR3: CASSQLEQGRTGQYF
DNA: TGTGCCAGCAGCCAGTTAGAGCAGGGGCGGACGGGGCAGTACTTC

V: TRBV5-1
size: once
D: TRBD1
J: TRBJ1-2
CDR3: CASSLDQGDYGYTF
DNA: TGCGCCAGCAGCTTGGACCAGGGGGACTATGGCTACACCTTC

V: TRBV9
size: -
D: TRBD2
J: TRBJ2-3
CDR3: CASSVELAGGTDTQYF
DNA: TGTGCCAGCAGCGTAGAACTAGCGGGGGGGACAGATACGCAGTATTTT

V: TRBV20-1
size: -
D: TRBD1
J: TRBJ1-2
CDR3: CSADRGRGYTF
DNA: TGCAGTGCCGACAGGGGGCGAGGCTACACCTTC

V: TRBV5-8
size: -
D: TRBD2
J: TRBJ2-5
CDR3: CASSSPGLAGQETQYF
DNA: TGTGCCAGCAGCTCACCGGGACTAGCGGGGCAAGAGACCCAGTACTTC

V: TRBV19
size: once
D: -
J: TRBJ1-6
CDR3: CASSSQAQSPLHF
DNA: TGTGCCAGTAGTTCCCAGGCCCAATCACCCCTCCACTTT

V: TRBV6-5
size: -
D: -
J: TRBJ1-4
CDR3: CASAPGNNEKLFF
DNA: TGTGCCAGCGCTCCGGGGAATAATGAAAAACTGTTTTTT

V: TRBV24-1
size: -
D: TRBD2
J: TRBJ2-1
CDR3: CATSDPPGAGPLYNEQFF
DNA: TGTGCCACCAGTGATCCCCCGGGAGCGGGGCCTTTATACAATGAGCAGTTCTTC

V: TRBV5-1
size: -
D: -
J: TRBJ2-2
CDR3: CASSLATTRTGELFF
DNA: TGCGCCAGCAGCTTGGCCACAACCCGTACCGGGGAGCTGTTTTTT

V: TRBV7-9
size: -
D: -
J: TRBJ1-1
CDR3: CASSLGPRTEAFF
DNA: TGTGCCAGCAGCTTAGGACCGCGGACTGAAGCTTTCTTT

V: TRBV9
size: -
D: -
J: TRBJ1-5
CDR3: CASFWRNF
DNA: TGTGCCAGCTTTTGGCGGAATTTT

V: TRBV11-2
size: -
D: -
J: TRBJ1-3
CDR3: CASSLGHSGNTIYF
DNA: TGTGCCAGCAGCTTAGGGCACTCTGGAAACACCATATATTTT

V: TRBV7-2
size: -
D: -
J: TRBJ1-1
CDR3: CASSLGARNTEAFF
DNA: TGTGCCAGCAGCTTAGGGGCAAGGAACACTGAAGCTTTCTTT

V: TRBV18
size: -
D: -
J: TRBJ2-3
CDR3: CASSPTRATDTQYF
DNA: TGTGCCAGCTCACCAACCAGGGCCACAGATACGCAGTATTTT

V: TRBV5-6
size: few
D: -
J: TRBJ1-2
CDR3: CASTASSSRVGYTF
DNA: TGTGCCAGCACCGCCTCCTCTTCGAGGGTTGGCTACACCTTC

V: TRBV5-1
size: -
D: -
J: TRBJ2-5
CDR3: CASNLDSSQETQYF
DNA: TGCGCCAGCAACCTCGACAGCTCCCAAGAGACCCAGTACTTC

V: TRBV5-1
size: -
D: TRBD1
J: TRBJ1-1
CDR3: CASSLYTGVMNTEAFF
DNA: TGCGCCAGCAGCTTGTATACAGGGGTCATGAACACTGAAGCTTTCTTT